This TCR beta chain was identified in a study of T cell changes during pregnancy in multiple sclerosis. The CDR3 is made up of 13 amino acids. Germline CDR1 is MNHEY and CDR2 is SVGAGI. Trimming took 5 bases from V and 3 from J, leaving 10 bases between them. This clone was observed a handful of times. Assay: immunoSEQ multiplex PCR; the TCRdb copy retains only in-frame clones and omits some. Here the sample spans tens of thousands of clones, 92% being singletons. V and J are TRBV6-5 and TRBJ1-1; maybe TRBD1 (5 bases). Sequences were derived from peripheral blood, sampled before pregnancy. This clonotype was obtained from a female donor with multiple sclerosis, enrolled in a pregnancy study. The CDR3 DNA is TGTGCCAGCAGTCCTGGGGGGTACACTGAAGCTTTCTTT. Translating gives CASSPGGYTEAFF.